This T cell receptor (beta chain) appears in the sequencing data of a study of blood T cell repertoires in COVID-19. Study summary: Acute-phase and convalescent COVID-19 samples originated in the United States, Italy and Spain. PBMCs, B-cell-depleted T cells, or T cells were the source of the cDNA or gDNA that made up the material.

The germline V gene has CDR1 MNHEY and CDR2 SMNVEV (reference sequence). CDR3 length: 15 residues. Trimming removed 4 bases from V and 5 bases from J; junction bases left unmatched: 5. How the authors handled the data: Quantification of nucleated cells was approximated via reference gene primer amplification. Measured with immunoSEQ multiplex PCR; TCRdb has only the in-frame clones, and not every one. V and J calls and clone size come straight from that table; D and trimming were deduced from the DNA. The top ten clones hold around 8% of a sample with 130,000 to 150,000 clones, roughly 88% of them seen once. Enrollment of patients from Seattle took place during active infection, with longitudinal follow-up.

The sequence came from a woman aged 60-75 years with COVID-19, enrolled during active disease. Sequences were obtained from peripheral blood. The rearrangement joins TRBV27 to TRBJ2-3, with 11 nucleotides matching TRBD2. CDR3 nucleotides: TGTGCCAGCAGTTCTACGGGACTAGCGGAAGATACGCAGTATTTT. Its translation: CASSSTGLAEDTQYF.